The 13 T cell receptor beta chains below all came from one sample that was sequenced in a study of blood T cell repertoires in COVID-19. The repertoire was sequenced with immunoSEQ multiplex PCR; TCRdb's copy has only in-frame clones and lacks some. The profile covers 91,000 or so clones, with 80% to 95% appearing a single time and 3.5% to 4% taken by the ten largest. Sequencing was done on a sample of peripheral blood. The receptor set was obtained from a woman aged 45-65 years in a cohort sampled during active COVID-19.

The CDR3 bases are TGTGCCAGCACGTGGGACAGGTATGGCTACACCTTC. This translates into CASTWDRYGYTF. The chain employs TRBV6-5 and TRBJ1-2, with 8 bases aligning to TRBD1. The V gene end was trimmed by 7 bases and the J gene end by 5 bases; junction bases not matched to a gene: 3. Germline values: CDR1 MNHEY, CDR2 SVGAGI. The CDR3 has 12 residues.

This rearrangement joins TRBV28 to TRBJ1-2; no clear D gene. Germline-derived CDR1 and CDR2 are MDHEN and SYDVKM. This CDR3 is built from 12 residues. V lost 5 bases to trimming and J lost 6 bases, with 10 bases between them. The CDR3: CASSGPADGYTF. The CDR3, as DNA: TGTGCCAGCAGTGGGCCGGCTGATGGCTACACCTTC.

CDR3 nucleotides: TGCGCCAGCAGTACCTCTAGCGGGGGGGTAGGGACCCAGTACTTC. It specifies CASSTSSGGVGTQYF. The J gene is TRBJ2-5, the V gene TRBV5-1; 12 nucleotides agree with TRBD2. This CDR3 comprises 15 residues. The J segment lost 7 bases and the V segment lost 5 bases, leaving 9 bases of the junction unmatched. Looked up from germline, CDR1 is SGHRS and CDR2 is YFSETQ.

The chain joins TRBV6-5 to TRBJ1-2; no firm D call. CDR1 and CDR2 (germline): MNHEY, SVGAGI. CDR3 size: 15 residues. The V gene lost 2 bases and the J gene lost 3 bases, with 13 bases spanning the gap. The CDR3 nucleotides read TGTGCCAGCAGTTACGGACGCCCGAGGGACTATGGCTACACCTTC. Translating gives CASSYGRPRDYGYTF.

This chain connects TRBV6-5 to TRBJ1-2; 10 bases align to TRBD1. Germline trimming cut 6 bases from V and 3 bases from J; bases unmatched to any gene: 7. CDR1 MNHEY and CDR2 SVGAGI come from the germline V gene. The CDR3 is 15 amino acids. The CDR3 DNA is TGTGCCAGCAGGGGGACAGGGGCGGCTCACTATGGCTACACCTTC. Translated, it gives CASRGTGAAHYGYTF.

The CDR3 DNA reads as TGTGCCAGCAGCAGCCGGGACCCGGGGGCTGGGGCCAACGTCCTGACTTTC. Translating it yields CASSSRDPGAGANVLTF. The rearrangement links TRBV13 to TRBJ2-6; D is perhaps TRBD2 (6 bases). Germline lookup yields CDR1 PRHDT and CDR2 FYEKMQ (reference sequence). CDR3 size: 17 residues. V lost 5 bases and J 2 bases, leaving 16 bases between the germline ends.

The CDR3 sequence is CASSLGWLEETQYF. For the CDR3, the DNA is TGTGCCAGCAGCCTCGGTTGGTTAGAAGAGACCCAGTACTTC. This rearrangement joins TRBV7-8 to TRBJ2-5; D is ambiguous. V shed 5 bases and J shed 3 bases, with 13 bases lying between them. Germline V gene lookup returns CDR1 SGHVS and CDR2 FQNEAQ. The CDR3 spans 14 residues.

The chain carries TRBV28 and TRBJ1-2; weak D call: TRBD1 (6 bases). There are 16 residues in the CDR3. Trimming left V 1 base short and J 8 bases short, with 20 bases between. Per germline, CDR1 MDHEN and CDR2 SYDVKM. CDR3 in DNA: TGTGCCAGCAGTTTATTTGCAGGGGTTAACGAAGGAGGCTACACCTTC. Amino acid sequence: CASSLFAGVNEGGYTF.

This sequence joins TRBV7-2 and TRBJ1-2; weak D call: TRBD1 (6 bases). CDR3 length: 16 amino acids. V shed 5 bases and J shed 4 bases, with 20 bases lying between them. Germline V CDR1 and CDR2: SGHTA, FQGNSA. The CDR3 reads CASSTSAGAVGYGYTF. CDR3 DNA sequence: TGTGCCAGCAGCACCTCGGCGGGGGCGGTTGGCTATGGCTACACCTTC. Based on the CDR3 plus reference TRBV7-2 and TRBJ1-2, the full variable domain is GAGVSQSPSNKVTEKGKDVELRCDPISGHTALYWYRQSLGQGLEFLIYFQGNSAPDKSGLPSDRFSAERTGGSVSTLTIQRTQQEDSAVYLCASSTSAGAVGYGYTFGSGTRLTVV.

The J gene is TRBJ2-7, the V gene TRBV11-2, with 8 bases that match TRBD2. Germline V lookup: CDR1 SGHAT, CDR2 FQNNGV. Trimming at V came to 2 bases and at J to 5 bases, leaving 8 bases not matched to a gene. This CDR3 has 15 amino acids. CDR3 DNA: TGTGCCAGCAGCTTACTCACGGGAGGGCCCCACGAGCAGTACTTC. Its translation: CASSLLTGGPHEQYF. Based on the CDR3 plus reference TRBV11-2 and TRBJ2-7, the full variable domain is EAGVAQSPRYKIIEKRQSVAFWCNPISGHATLYWYQQILGQGPKLLIQFQNNGVVDDSQLPKDRFSAERLKGVDSTLKIQPAKLEDSAVYLCASSLLTGGPHEQYFGPGTRLTVT.

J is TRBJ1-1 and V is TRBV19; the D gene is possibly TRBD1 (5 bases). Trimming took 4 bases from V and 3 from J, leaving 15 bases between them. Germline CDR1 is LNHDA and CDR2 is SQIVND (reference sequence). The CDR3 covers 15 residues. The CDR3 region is CASSTPDRTDTEAFF. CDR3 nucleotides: TGTGCCAGTAGTACCCCAGACAGAACCGACACTGAAGCTTTCTTT. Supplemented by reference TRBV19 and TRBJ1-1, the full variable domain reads DGGITQSPKYLFRKEGQNVTLSCEQNLNHDAMYWYRQDPGQGLRLIYYSQIVNDFQKGDIAEGYSVSREKKESFPLTVTSAQKNPTAFYLCASSTPDRTDTEAFFGQGTRLTVV.

This chain's CDR3 is CASSSASEPTGQIIQETQYF. CDR3 nucleotides: TGTGCCAGCAGCTCGGCGTCCGAACCGACCGGACAGATAATACAAGAGACCCAGTACTTC. This chain uses TRBV11-3 with TRBJ2-5, with D possibly TRBD1 on 6 matching bases. Germline-derived CDR1 and CDR2 are SGHNT and YENEEA. The CDR3 spans 20 residues. The V gene lost 4 bases and the J gene lost 2 bases, with 29 bases spanning the gap.

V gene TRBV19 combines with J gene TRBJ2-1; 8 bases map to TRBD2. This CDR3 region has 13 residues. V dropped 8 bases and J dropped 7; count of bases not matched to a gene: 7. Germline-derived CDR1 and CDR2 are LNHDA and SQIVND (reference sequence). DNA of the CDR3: TGTGCCAGTTCTGCGGGGGGTTCTAATGAGCAGTTCTTC. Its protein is CASSAGGSNEQFF.